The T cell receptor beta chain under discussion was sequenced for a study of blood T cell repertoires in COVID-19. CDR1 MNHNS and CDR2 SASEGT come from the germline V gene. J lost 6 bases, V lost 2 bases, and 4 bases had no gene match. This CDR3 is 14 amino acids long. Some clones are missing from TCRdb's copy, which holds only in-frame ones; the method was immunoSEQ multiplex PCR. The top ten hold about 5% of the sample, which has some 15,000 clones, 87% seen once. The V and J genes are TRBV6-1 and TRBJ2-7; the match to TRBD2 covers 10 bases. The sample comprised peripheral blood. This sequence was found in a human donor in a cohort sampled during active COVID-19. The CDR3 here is CASSEFSGRAEQYF. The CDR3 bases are TGTGCCAGCAGTGAATTCAGCGGGAGGGCCGAGCAGTACTTC.